A single T cell receptor (beta chain) is shown here with its context. The repertoire was sequenced with immunoSEQ multiplex PCR; TCRdb's copy has only in-frame clones and lacks some. Of about 53,000 clones listed, over 65% are singletons. This record comes from a study of OX40 agonist ivuxolimab in advanced cancers. V shed 3 bases and J shed 1 base, with 9 bases lying between them. The CDR3 sequence is 14 residues long. Germline-derived CDR1 and CDR2 are GTSNPN and SVGIG (reference sequence). Source: CD4+ or CD8+ T cells sorted from blood, taken in a trial of the OX40 agonist ivuxolimab. This clonotype was sampled from an adult with an advanced solid tumor such as melanoma, head and neck, liver or kidney cancer. The chain joins TRBV30 to TRBJ2-2; D unclear. CDR3 DNA: TGTGCCTGGAGAGCAGGTGGGAACACCGGGGAGCTGTTTTTT. The encoded protein is CAWRAGGNTGELFF.